The clone carrying this TCR beta chain was detected only a few times. Time point given: sample taken at primary tumor resection. Researchers sequenced whole RNA taken from tumor, nontumor lung or frozen PBMC without sorting. These data belong to a study of spatial heterogeneity in lung cancer. MiXCR, run by TCRdb on the 5' RACE reads, gives a single entry per CDR3 protein. The sample carries tens of thousands of distinct CDR3 sequences, about 7% recorded once. CDR1 is MNHNS and CDR2 is SASEGT in the germline V gene. The V gene lost 3 bases and the J gene lost 7 bases, with 16 bases spanning the gap. The CDR3 is 15 residues long.

The input for sequencing was PBMCs, taken at surgery. This TCR was recovered from a female donor with early-stage non-small cell lung cancer. The genes are TRBV6-1 and TRBJ1-5, with D perhaps TRBD1 (5 bases). The CDR3 DNA reads TGTGCCAGCAGTGATAGTCTCGGGGGAGGGCAGCCCCAGCATTTT. It codes for CASSDSLGGGQPQHF.